Shown below are 5 T cell receptor beta chains from a single sample sequenced in a study of T cells in Graves' hyperthyroidism and ophthalmopathy. The TCR beta CDR3 regions underwent amplification using RNA transcripts as the source. The HTBI primer set drove a first-round RT-PCR of the TCR CDR3. MiXCR was run by TCRdb on the multiplex PCR reads, yielding one entry per CDR3 protein. The sample lists a few hundred thousand distinct CDR3 sequences; around 14% were seen once. The sequencing sample was made of blood. The receptor source for this set is a woman aged 18-35 years with Graves' hyperthyroidism that later progressed to Graves' ophthalmopathy.

This clonotype was seen a few times. V usage is TRBV28 and J usage is TRBJ2-5; 8 bases agree with TRBD2. This CDR3 spans 15 amino acids. The J segment lost 2 bases and the V segment lost 5 bases, leaving 7 bases of the junction unmatched. CDR1 is MDHEN and CDR2 is SYDVKM in the germline V gene. This CDR3 reads CASSVTSESQETQYF. The CDR3 region has the DNA TGTGCCAGCAGTGTGACTAGCGAGAGTCAAGAGACCCAGTACTTC.

This clonotype was counted at least ten times. The chain carries TRBV28 and TRBJ2-7; possibly TRBD1 for D (5 bases). Trimming took off 5 bases at V and 1 base at J, with 15 bases between the two ends. This CDR3 has 15 amino acids. Germline V gene lookup returns CDR1 MDHEN and CDR2 SYDVKM. CDR3 loop: CASSLMTQGSYEQYF. CDR3 nucleotide sequence: TGTGCCAGCAGTCTAATGACTCAGGGATCCTACGAGCAGTACTTC.

This chain connects TRBV19 to TRBJ2-2; D ambiguous. The CDR3 has 13 amino acids. Germline V lookup: CDR1 LNHDA, CDR2 SQIVND (reference sequence). The V and J ends lost 1 base and 6 bases respectively, with 6 bases between them. As DNA, the CDR3 is TGTGCCAGTAGTATAGTGGGCTCCGGGGAGCTGTTTTTT. Protein product: CASSIVGSGELFF.

The chain couples TRBV19 to TRBJ1-5; D might be TRBD1 (6 bases). CDR3 size: 14 residues. Germline V gene data show CDR1 as LNHDA and CDR2 as SQIVND (reference sequence). V dropped 3 bases and J dropped 5 bases, with 11 bases sitting between them. The CDR3 DNA is TGTGCCAGTAGTATTTGGGGGCAGGATCAGCCCCAGCATTTT. Translation: CASSIWGQDQPQHF.

The rearrangement joins TRBV3-1 to TRBJ2-7; D unclear. Per germline, CDR1 LGHDT and CDR2 YNNKEL (reference sequence). The CDR3 has 13 amino acids. The ends were cut back, 7 bases at V and 1 base at J, with 11 bases in the middle. CDR3 sequence: CASTRVGSYEQYF. CDR3 bases: TGTGCCAGCACCCGGGTAGGATCCTACGAGCAGTACTTC.